This T cell receptor beta chain was obtained from a study of T cell repertoires in cytomegalovirus infection (dated by TCRdb to the late 2010s). For the wider study: Peptide stimulations targeted recently identified HLA-C-restricted CMV epitopes, whose presentation resists viral immunomodulation, together with well-studied HLA-B-restricted epitopes. The HLA type of each donor mattered for the analysis, because public TCR beta signatures pointed to carriage of CMV infection along with the matching HLA type. Summary of the overall study and its limitations: Cumulative frequency of public TCR beta family members discriminated carriers of CMV infection plus the relevant HLA type in this cohort and an independent approximately 350-donor cohort. The ex vivo response was dominated by HLA-C-restricted CMV-specific TCR beta clonotypes, which also provided the single most frequent clonotype in two of eight donors.

The sample holds many counts of this clonotype. No antigen is known for it. Base-call qualities are not available, and no considerably larger clone is one nucleotide away. The intended sense of this specimen's treatment or condition label: in vitro stimulation with specific CMV peptide epitopes to enrich CMV-specific T cells. CDR1 ENHRY and CDR2 SYGVKD are derived from the germline V gene. The CDR3, cysteine through phenylalanine, is 14 amino acids long. Only the CDR3 DNA stays, 42 bases, in frame from base 1. V lost 10 bases and J lost 5 bases, and the count of bases not matched to a germline gene is 10. Sequencing took place on an Illumina HiSeq 1500. TCRdb reprocessing: public reads trimmed at Q25 with fastp, clones called with MiXCR, in-frame beta chains kept. Rows merge per CDR3 protein into single entries with the most common DNA and genes. The sample table lists hundreds of thousands of distinct CDR3 sequences, roughly 28% of them with a count of one. In total, the top ten clones hold around 19% of the sample.

Rearrangement joined TRBV10-3 to TRBJ1-1; TRBD1 lines up with 10 middle nucleotides. Sequencing was performed on cultured PBMCs, taken from culture after CMV antigen stimulation. The sequence was collected from a human donor in good health (CMV status not recorded). Some clones in this sample may be carry-over from other donors' samples. The CDR3 reads as follows: CATNAGTGVTEAFF. The DNA reads as follows: TGTGCCACTAATGCCGGGACAGGGGTGACTGAAGCTTTCTTT.